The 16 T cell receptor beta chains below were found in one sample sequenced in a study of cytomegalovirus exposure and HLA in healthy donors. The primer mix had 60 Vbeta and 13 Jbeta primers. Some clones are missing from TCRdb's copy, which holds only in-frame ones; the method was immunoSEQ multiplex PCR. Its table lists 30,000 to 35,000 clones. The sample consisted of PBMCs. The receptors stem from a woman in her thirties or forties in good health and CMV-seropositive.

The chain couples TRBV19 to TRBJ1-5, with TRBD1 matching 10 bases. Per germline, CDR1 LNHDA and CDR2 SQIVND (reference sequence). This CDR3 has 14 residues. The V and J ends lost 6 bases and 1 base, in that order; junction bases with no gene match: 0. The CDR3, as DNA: TGTGCCAGTAGGACAGGGGGCAGCAATCAGCCCCAGCATTTT. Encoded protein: CASRTGGSNQPQHF. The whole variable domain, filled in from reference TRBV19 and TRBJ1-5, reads DGGITQSPKYLFRKEGQNVTLSCEQNLNHDAMYWYRQDPGQGLRLIYYSQIVNDFQKGDIAEGYSVSREKKESFPLTVTSAQKNPTAFYLCASRTGGSNQPQHFGDGTRLSIL.

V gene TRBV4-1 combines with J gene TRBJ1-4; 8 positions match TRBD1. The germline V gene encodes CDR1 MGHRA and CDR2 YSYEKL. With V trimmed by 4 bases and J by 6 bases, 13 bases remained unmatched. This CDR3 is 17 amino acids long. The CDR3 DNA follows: TGCGCCAGCAGCCCCTCCCAGGGGGCGTGGGCGGATGAAAAACTGTTTTTT. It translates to CASSPSQGAWADEKLFF.

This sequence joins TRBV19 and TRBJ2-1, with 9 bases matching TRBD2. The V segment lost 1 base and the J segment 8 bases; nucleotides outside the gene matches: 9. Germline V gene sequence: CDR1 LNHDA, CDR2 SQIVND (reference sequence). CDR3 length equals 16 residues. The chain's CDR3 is CASSIVGSGRVDEQFF. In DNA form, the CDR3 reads TGTGCCAGTAGTATAGTTGGTAGCGGGAGAGTCGATGAGCAGTTCTTC. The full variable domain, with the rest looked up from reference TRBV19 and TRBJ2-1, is DGGITQSPKYLFRKEGQNVTLSCEQNLNHDAMYWYRQDPGQGLRLIYYSQIVNDFQKGDIAEGYSVSREKKESFPLTVTSAQKNPTAFYLCASSIVGSGRVDEQFFGPGTRLTVL.

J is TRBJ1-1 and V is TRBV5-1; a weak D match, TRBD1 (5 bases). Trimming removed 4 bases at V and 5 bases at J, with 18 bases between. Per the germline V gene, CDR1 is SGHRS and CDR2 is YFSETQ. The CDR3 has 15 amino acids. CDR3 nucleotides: TGCGCCAGCAGCCCGGAACCAGGGTATGTGACTGAAGCTTTCTTT. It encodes CASSPEPGYVTEAFF.

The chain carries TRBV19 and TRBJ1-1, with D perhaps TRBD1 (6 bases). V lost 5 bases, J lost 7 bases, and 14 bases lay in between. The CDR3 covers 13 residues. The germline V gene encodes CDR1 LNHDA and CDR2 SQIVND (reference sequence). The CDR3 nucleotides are TGTGCCAGTAGTGTACAACAGGGAAATGAAGCTTTCTTT. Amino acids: CASSVQQGNEAFF.

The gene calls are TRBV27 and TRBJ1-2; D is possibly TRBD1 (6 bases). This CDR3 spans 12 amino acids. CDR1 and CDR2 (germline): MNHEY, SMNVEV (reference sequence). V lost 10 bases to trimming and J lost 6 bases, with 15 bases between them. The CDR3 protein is CATMGGLDGYTF. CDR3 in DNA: TGTGCCACTATGGGGGGGCTCGATGGCTACACCTTC.

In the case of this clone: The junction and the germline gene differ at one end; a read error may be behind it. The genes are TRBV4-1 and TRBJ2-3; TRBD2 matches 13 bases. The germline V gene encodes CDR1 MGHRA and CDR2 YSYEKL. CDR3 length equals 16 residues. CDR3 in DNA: TGCGCCAGCAGCCAGCGACTAGCGGGAGGTCTGGATAAGCAGTATTTT. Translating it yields CASSQRLAGGLDKQYF.

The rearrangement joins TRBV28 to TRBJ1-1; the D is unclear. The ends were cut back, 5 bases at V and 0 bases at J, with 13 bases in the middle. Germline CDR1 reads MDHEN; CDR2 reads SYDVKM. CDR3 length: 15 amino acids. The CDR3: CASSPRRGMNTEAFF. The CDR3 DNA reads TGTGCCAGCAGTCCCAGGAGAGGGATGAACACTGAAGCTTTCTTT.

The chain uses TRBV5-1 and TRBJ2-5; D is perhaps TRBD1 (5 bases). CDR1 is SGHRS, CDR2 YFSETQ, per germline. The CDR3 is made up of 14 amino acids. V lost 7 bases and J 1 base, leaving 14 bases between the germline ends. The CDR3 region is CASYTGSTQETQYF. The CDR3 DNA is TGCGCCAGCTATACAGGTTCCACCCAAGAGACCCAGTACTTC.

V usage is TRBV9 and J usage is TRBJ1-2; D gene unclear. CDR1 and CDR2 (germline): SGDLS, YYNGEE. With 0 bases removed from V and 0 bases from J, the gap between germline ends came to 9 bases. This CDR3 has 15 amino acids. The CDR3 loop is CASSVDSSPNYGYTF. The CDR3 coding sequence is TGTGCCAGCAGCGTAGATAGCAGCCCTAACTATGGCTACACCTTC.

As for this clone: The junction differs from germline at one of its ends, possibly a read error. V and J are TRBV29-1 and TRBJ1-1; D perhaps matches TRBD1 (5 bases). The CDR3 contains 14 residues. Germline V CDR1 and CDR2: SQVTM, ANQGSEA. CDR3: CSVRGLILDTEAFF. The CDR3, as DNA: TGCAGCGTACGTGGGTTAATATTGGACACTGAGGCTTTCTTT.

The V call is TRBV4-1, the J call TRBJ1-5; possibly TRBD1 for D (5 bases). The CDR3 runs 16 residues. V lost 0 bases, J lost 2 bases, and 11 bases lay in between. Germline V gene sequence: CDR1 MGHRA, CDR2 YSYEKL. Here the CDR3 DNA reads TGCGCCAGCAGCCAAGAGGCAGGGCGAGGCAATCAGCCCCAGCATTTT. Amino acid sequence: CASSQEAGRGNQPQHF.

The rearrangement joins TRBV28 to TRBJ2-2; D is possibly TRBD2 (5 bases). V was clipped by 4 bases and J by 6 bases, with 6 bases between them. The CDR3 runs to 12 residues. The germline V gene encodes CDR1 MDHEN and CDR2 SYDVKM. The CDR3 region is CASSWRAGELFF. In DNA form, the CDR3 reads TGTGCCAGCAGTTGGCGGGCCGGGGAGCTGTTTTTT. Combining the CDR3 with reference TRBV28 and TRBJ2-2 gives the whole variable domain DVKVTQSSRYLVKRTGEKVFLECVQDMDHENMFWYRQDPGLGLRLIYFSYDVKMKEKGDIPEGYSVSREKKERFSLILESASTNQTSMYLCASSWRAGELFFGEGSRLTVL.

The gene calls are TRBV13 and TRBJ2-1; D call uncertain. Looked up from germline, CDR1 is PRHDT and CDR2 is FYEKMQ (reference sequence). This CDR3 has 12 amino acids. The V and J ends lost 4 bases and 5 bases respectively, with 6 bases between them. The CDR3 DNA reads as TGTGCCAGCAGCTCTTGGCACAATGAGCAGTTCTTC. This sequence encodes CASSSWHNEQFF.

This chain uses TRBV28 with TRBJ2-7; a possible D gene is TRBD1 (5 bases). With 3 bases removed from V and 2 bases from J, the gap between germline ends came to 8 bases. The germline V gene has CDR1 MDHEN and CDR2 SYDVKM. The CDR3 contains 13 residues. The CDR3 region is CASSFDSTYEQYF. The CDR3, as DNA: TGTGCCAGCAGTTTCGACAGCACCTACGAGCAGTACTTC.

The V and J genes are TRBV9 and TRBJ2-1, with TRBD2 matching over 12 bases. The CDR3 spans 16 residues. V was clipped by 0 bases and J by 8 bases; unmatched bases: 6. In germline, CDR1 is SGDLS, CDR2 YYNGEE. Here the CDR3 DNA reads TGTGCCAGCAGCGTAGCGACTAGCGGGAGCGGTGATGAGCAGTTCTTC. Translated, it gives CASSVATSGSGDEQFF.